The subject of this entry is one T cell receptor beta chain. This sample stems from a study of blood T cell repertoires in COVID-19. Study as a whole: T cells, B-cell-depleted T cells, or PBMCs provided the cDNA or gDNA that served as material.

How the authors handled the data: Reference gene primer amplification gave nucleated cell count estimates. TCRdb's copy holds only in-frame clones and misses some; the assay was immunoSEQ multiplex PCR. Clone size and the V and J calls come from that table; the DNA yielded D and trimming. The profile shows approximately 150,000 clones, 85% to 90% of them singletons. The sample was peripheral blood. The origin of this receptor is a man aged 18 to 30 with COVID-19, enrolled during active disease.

CDR3 in DNA: TGTGCCAGCACCGGATTCGGACTAGCGGGAGGGCCTAGGAATGAGCAGTTCTTC. Amino acid sequence: CASTGFGLAGGPRNEQFF. The gene calls are TRBV19 and TRBJ2-1; 15 bases are a match to TRBD2. Germline V gives CDR1 LNHDA, CDR2 SQIVND (reference sequence). The ends lost 9 bases at V and 7 bases at J; junction bases unmatched: 16. The CDR3 is 18 residues long.